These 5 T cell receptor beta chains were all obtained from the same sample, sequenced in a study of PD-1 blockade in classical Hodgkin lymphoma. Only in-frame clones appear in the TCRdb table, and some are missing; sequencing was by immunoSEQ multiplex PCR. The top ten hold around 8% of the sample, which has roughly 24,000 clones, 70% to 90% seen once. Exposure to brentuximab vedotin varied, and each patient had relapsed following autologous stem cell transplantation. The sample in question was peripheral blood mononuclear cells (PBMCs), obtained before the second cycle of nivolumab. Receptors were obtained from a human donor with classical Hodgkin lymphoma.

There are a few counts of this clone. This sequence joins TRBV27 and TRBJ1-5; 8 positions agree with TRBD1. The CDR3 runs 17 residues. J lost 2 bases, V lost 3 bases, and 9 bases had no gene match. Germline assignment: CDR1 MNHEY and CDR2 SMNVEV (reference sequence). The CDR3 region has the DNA TGTGCCAGCAGTTTGCAAACCCCGGACAGGGGCAATCAGCCCCAGCATTTT. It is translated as CASSLQTPDRGNQPQHF.

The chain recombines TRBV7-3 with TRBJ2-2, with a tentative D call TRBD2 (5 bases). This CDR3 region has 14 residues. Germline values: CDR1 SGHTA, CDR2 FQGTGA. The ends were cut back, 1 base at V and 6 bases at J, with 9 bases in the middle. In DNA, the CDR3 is TGTGCCAGCAGCTTAATAGGAGGTCCCGGGGAGCTGTTTTTT. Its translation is CASSLIGGPGELFF.

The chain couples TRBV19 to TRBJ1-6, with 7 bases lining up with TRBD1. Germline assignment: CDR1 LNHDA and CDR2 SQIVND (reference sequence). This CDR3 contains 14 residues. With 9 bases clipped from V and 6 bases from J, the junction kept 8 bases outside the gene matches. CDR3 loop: CASHTGQSNSPLHF. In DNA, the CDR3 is TGTGCCAGCCACACGGGACAGAGTAATTCACCCCTCCACTTT.

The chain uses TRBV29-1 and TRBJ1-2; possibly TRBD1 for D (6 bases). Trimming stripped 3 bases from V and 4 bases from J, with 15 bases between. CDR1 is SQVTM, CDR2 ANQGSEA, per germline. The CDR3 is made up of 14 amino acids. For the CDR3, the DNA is TGCAGCGTTGAGGGGGACATCCCAGGCTATGGCTACACCTTC. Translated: CSVEGDIPGYGYTF.

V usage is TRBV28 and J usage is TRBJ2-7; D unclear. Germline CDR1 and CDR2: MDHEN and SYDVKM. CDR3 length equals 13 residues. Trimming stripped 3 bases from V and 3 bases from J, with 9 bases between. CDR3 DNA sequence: TGTGCCAGCAGTTTGCCAGCCCTCTACGAGCAGTACTTC. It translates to CASSLPALYEQYF.